A selection of T cell receptor beta chains follows, all from one sample in a study of OX40 agonist ivuxolimab in advanced cancers. The method was immunoSEQ multiplex PCR; TCRdb's version includes in-frame clones alone and lacks a portion of them. The sample holds about 55,000 clones, 70% to 80% seen once. Here the sequenced sample was CD4+ or CD8+ T cells sorted from blood, taken in a trial of the OX40 agonist ivuxolimab. The receptor set was obtained from an adult with an advanced solid tumor such as melanoma, head and neck, liver or kidney cancer. The CDR3 runs from the conserved cysteine through the conserved F or W. The D gene is left open where the match is weak. Clone size is not always given. Where it is, it says once, few, many or a class for expanded clones.

CDR3 DNA: TGCGCCAGCAGCCAACAAAACCTGAACACTGAAGCTTTCTTT; CDR3 protein: CASSQQNLNTEAFF; V gene: TRBV5-1; clone size: .; J gene: TRBJ1-1; D gene: .
CDR3 DNA: TGTGCCAGCAGCCTCGGGACAGGGGGTTTCCGCGAGCAGTACTTC; CDR3 protein: CASSLGTGGFREQYF; V gene: TRBV14; clone size: .; J gene: TRBJ2-7; D gene: TRBD1
CDR3 DNA: TGTGCCAGTTTAATGACAACTCACACTGAAGCTTTCTTT; CDR3 protein: CASLMTTHTEAFF; V gene: TRBV19; clone size: few; J gene: TRBJ1-1; D gene: .
CDR3 DNA: TGTGCCAGCAGGCGAGGGGGCTCGAACACTGAAGCTTTCTTT; CDR3 protein: CASRRGGSNTEAFF; V gene: TRBV11-2; clone size: .; J gene: TRBJ1-1; D gene: TRBD1
CDR3 DNA: TGCAGCGTGGGACAGGGAGGCACTGAAGCTTTCTTT; CDR3 protein: CSVGQGGTEAFF; V gene: TRBV29-1; clone size: .; J gene: TRBJ1-1; D gene: TRBD1
CDR3 DNA: TGCGCCAGCAACCCCCCGGGACAGGGGGCGAACACCGGGGAGCTGTTTTTT; CDR3 protein: CASNPPGQGANTGELFF; V gene: TRBV23-1; clone size: .; J gene: TRBJ2-2; D gene: TRBD1
CDR3 DNA: TGTGCCAGCAGCCCCCGACTTCATGAAAAACTGTTTTTT; CDR3 protein: CASSPRLHEKLFF; V gene: TRBV11-2; clone size: .; J gene: TRBJ1-4; D gene: .
CDR3 DNA: TGCAGCGGTGACAGGGGCGAGACCCAGTACTTC; CDR3 protein: CSGDRGETQYF; V gene: TRBV29-1; clone size: few; J gene: TRBJ2-5; D gene: TRBD1
CDR3 DNA: TGTGCCAGCCCCCGAGGGGTCAACACTGAAGCTTTCTTT; CDR3 protein: CASPRGVNTEAFF; V gene: TRBV6-1; clone size: .; J gene: TRBJ1-1; D gene: .
CDR3 DNA: TGTGCCAGTAGTAACCTCCCAAGTTGGACGGCGGACTACAATGAGCAGTTCTTC; CDR3 protein: CASSNLPSWTADYNEQFF; V gene: TRBV19; clone size: .; J gene: TRBJ2-1; D gene: .
CDR3 DNA: TGTGCCAGCAGTCCCCGTTCGGGATTTAGGCACGAGCAGTACTTC; CDR3 protein: CASSPRSGFRHEQYF; V gene: TRBV6-6; clone size: .; J gene: TRBJ2-7; D gene: .
CDR3 DNA: TGTGCCAGCAGTTTCGTGGCAGGGGGCTCCTATGGCTACACCTTC; CDR3 protein: CASSFVAGGSYGYTF; V gene: TRBV28; clone size: .; J gene: TRBJ1-2; D gene: TRBD1
CDR3 DNA: TGTGCCAGCAGCTCAGCGGCACGAGGCACTGAAGCTTTCTTT; CDR3 protein: CASSSAARGTEAFF; V gene: TRBV7-9; clone size: .; J gene: TRBJ1-1; D gene: .
CDR3 DNA: TGTGCCAGCTCACCACCGGCACTAGCGGGGTCACGCACAGATACGCAGTATTTT; CDR3 protein: CASSPPALAGSRTDTQYF; V gene: TRBV18; clone size: .; J gene: TRBJ2-3; D gene: TRBD2
CDR3 DNA: TGCAGCGTTGGGGGGGGTCCCATGGGTGAAAAACTGTTTTTT; CDR3 protein: CSVGGGPMGEKLFF; V gene: TRBV29-1; clone size: .; J gene: TRBJ1-4; D gene: .
CDR3 DNA: TGTGCCAGCAGCTTAGGGGGGTCTCGCTACTACGAGCAGTACTTC; CDR3 protein: CASSLGGSRYYEQYF; V gene: TRBV11-2; clone size: once; J gene: TRBJ2-7; D gene: .
CDR3 DNA: TGTGCCAGTTTCGGACATTTGAACACTGAAGCTTTCTTT; CDR3 protein: CASFGHLNTEAFF; V gene: TRBV6-1; clone size: once; J gene: TRBJ1-1; D gene: .
CDR3 DNA: TGTGCCAGCAGCTTATCTACGGGCGGCACTGAAGCTTTCTTT; CDR3 protein: CASSLSTGGTEAFF; V gene: TRBV7-2; clone size: .; J gene: TRBJ1-1; D gene: .
CDR3 DNA: TGCGCCAGCAGCTACCTCCAAGAGACCCAGTACTTC; CDR3 protein: CASSYLQETQYF; V gene: TRBV5-1; clone size: .; J gene: TRBJ2-5; D gene: .
CDR3 DNA: TGTGCCAGCAGTGTTTCCAGGGGGCGAGGAAACACCATATATTTT; CDR3 protein: CASSVSRGRGNTIYF; V gene: TRBV6-1; clone size: once; J gene: TRBJ1-3; D gene: TRBD1
CDR3 DNA: TGTGCCAGCAGTTTAGACAGCTTAGCCAAAAACATTCAGTACTTC; CDR3 protein: CASSLDSLAKNIQYF; V gene: TRBV28; clone size: once; J gene: TRBJ2-4; D gene: .
CDR3 DNA: TGTGCCAGCAGCTCGACTAGCGGGATACGCAATGAGCAGTTCTTC; CDR3 protein: CASSSTSGIRNEQFF; V gene: TRBV7-9; clone size: once; J gene: TRBJ2-1; D gene: TRBD2
CDR3 DNA: TGTGCCAGTAGCCCCGGTGGAGCGGGAGGAACGTATACGCAGTATTTT; CDR3 protein: CASSPGGAGGTYTQYF; V gene: TRBV19; clone size: few; J gene: TRBJ2-3; D gene: TRBD2
CDR3 DNA: TGTGCCAGCACCGAGGGGGACAGGGGTGGTTCCGAGCAGTACTTC; CDR3 protein: CASTEGDRGGSEQYF; V gene: TRBV2; clone size: .; J gene: TRBJ2-7; D gene: TRBD1
CDR3 DNA: TGTGCCAGTAGTCCGCAACAGGGTAACTATGGCTACACCTTC; CDR3 protein: CASSPQQGNYGYTF; V gene: TRBV19; clone size: once; J gene: TRBJ1-2; D gene: .